Here is one TCR beta chain with its context. Generated by immunoSEQ multiplex PCR, the TCRdb table keeps only in-frame clones and is missing some. Of more than 140,000 clones in the sample, roughly 88% were seen once. This specimen comes from a study of T cell responses to AZD1222 COVID-19 vaccine. The CDR3 length is 16 residues. V shed 5 bases and J shed 2 bases, with 19 bases lying between them. Per the germline V gene, CDR1 is SEHNR and CDR2 is FQNEAQ (reference sequence). The specimen comprised peripheral blood, sampled on day 0 of AZD1222 vaccination. The V gene is TRBV7-9, the J gene TRBJ2-7; D not certain. The sequence was obtained from an adult in good health. As DNA, the CDR3 is TGTGCCAGCAGCCCCCCCGACGACCCCGCACCCTACGAGCAGTACTTC. This encodes CASSPPDDPAPYEQYF.